A single sample is the source of the 15 T cell receptor beta chains below, sequenced in a study of OX40 agonist ivuxolimab in advanced cancers. Measured with immunoSEQ multiplex PCR; TCRdb has only the in-frame clones, and not every one. The sample has about 78,000 clones, approximately 90% seen once. Sequences were derived from CD4+ or CD8+ T cells sorted from blood, sampled in a trial of the OX40 agonist ivuxolimab. These receptors originate from an adult with an advanced solid tumor such as melanoma, head and neck, liver or kidney cancer.

The chain uses TRBV28 and TRBJ2-7; D is undetermined. V gave up 6 bases and J gave up 0 bases, with 9 bases separating them. Germline loops: CDR1 MDHEN, CDR2 SYDVKM. This CDR3 contains 13 residues. The chain's CDR3 is CASRDRSSYEQYF. In DNA, the CDR3 is TGTGCCAGCAGGGATAGGAGCTCCTACGAGCAGTACTTC. The whole variable domain, filled in from reference TRBV28 and TRBJ2-7, reads DVKVTQSSRYLVKRTGEKVFLECVQDMDHENMFWYRQDPGLGLRLIYFSYDVKMKEKGDIPEGYSVSREKKERFSLILESASTNQTSMYLCASRDRSSYEQYFGPGTRLTVT.

The CDR3 spells CASSIGLAGGEQYF. CDR3 nucleotide sequence: TGTGCCAGCAGCATTGGACTAGCGGGGGGAGAGCAGTACTTC. The J gene is TRBJ2-7, the V gene TRBV5-4; 14 bases fit TRBD2. CDR3 length equals 14 residues. Per the germline V gene, CDR1 is SGHNT and CDR2 is YYREEE (reference sequence). Trimming cost V 4 bases and J 7 bases; bases outside gene matches: 4.

V gene TRBV18 combines with J gene TRBJ1-1; TRBD1 agrees at 8 bases. This CDR3 region has 15 residues. Germline CDR1 KGHSH, CDR2 LQKENI. The J segment lost 5 bases and the V segment lost 0 bases, leaving 5 bases of the junction unmatched. This CDR3 is CASSPPTGEGTEAFF. The CDR3 nucleotides read TGTGCCAGCTCACCACCGACAGGGGAAGGGACTGAAGCTTTCTTT.

This clone was seen a single time. This chain links TRBV7-8 with TRBJ1-2; TRBD1 might be the D (5 bases). CDR1 is SGHVS, CDR2 FQNEAQ, per germline. V was trimmed by 0 bases and J by 8 bases, leaving 13 bases between them. The CDR3 consists of 14 residues. CDR3 DNA sequence: TGTGCCAGCAGCTTAGCCGTCAGGGAGAAGGGCTACACCTTC. Its protein product is CASSLAVREKGYTF. Together with reference TRBV7-8 and TRBJ1-2, the CDR3 gives the full variable domain: GAGVSQSPRYKVAKRGQDVALRCDPISGHVSLFWYQQALGQGPEFLTYFQNEAQLDKSGLPSDRFFAERPEGSVSTLKIQRTQQEDSAVYLCASSLAVREKGYTFGSGTRLTVV.

The chain is built from TRBV7-8 and TRBJ2-7; D is uncertain. Germline CDR1 SGHVS, CDR2 FQNEAQ. The V gene lost 1 base and the J gene lost 3 bases, with 7 bases spanning the gap. The CDR3 loop spans 13 amino acids. The CDR3 nucleotides are TGTGCCAGCAGCTTAGAACTTATCTACGAGCAGTACTTC. Its protein product is CASSLELIYEQYF.

The J gene is TRBJ2-6, the V gene TRBV11-3; D is possibly TRBD2 (6 bases). V lost 5 bases, J lost 0 bases, and 8 bases lay in between. Germline V CDR1 and CDR2: SGHNT, YENEEA. CDR3 size: 15 residues. The CDR3, as DNA: TGTGCCAGCAGCCACGGGGGCTCTGGGGCCAACGTCCTGACTTTC. This encodes CASSHGGSGANVLTF.

CDR3 sequence: CASRTGGFYEQYF. The CDR3 DNA sequence: TGTGCCAGCAGAACGGGGGGATTCTACGAGCAGTACTTC. The gene calls are TRBV6-5 and TRBJ2-7; 7 bases line up with TRBD2. The CDR3 totals 13 residues. The junction had 5 bases not matched to a gene; V was cut back by 6 bases and J by 3 bases. Germline V gives CDR1 MNHEY, CDR2 SVGAGI.

The rearrangement links TRBV6-1 to TRBJ1-2; D possibly corresponds to TRBD1 (5 bases). Germline loops: CDR1 MNHNS, CDR2 SASEGT. V was clipped by 3 bases and J by 3 bases, with 17 bases between them. The CDR3 is made up of 16 amino acids. CDR3 sequence: CASSDGTARSYYGYTF. The DNA of the CDR3 is TGTGCCAGCAGTGACGGGACCGCACGGAGCTACTATGGCTACACCTTC.

J is TRBJ2-7 and V is TRBV2, with TRBD1 matching 8 bases. The CDR3 covers 12 residues. Germline trimming cut 6 bases from V and 6 bases from J; bases unmatched to any gene: 4. Germline assignment: CDR1 SNHLY and CDR2 FYNNEI. The CDR3 DNA reads as TGTGCCAGCAGGGGCGACAGGGGCGAGCAGTACTTC. It translates to CASRGDRGEQYF.

The chain joins TRBV19 to TRBJ1-5; 7 bases map to TRBD1. The V segment lost 6 bases and the J segment 7 bases; nucleotides outside the gene matches: 6. This CDR3 is 13 amino acids long. CDR1 and CDR2 from the germline V gene are LNHDA and SQIVND (reference sequence). CDR3: CASSQGEEQPQHF. CDR3 nucleotide sequence: TGTGCCAGTAGCCAGGGGGAAGAACAGCCCCAGCATTTT.

The chain has TRBV6-1 and TRBJ2-1, with D unclear. CDR3 length: 11 residues. Trimming left V 4 bases short and J 2 bases short, with 0 bases between. Germline CDR1 and CDR2: MNHNS and SASEGT. CDR3 bases: TGTGCCAGCAGTGCCTACAATGAGCAGTTCTTC. Translation: CASSAYNEQFF.

This chain links TRBV5-6 with TRBJ1-1; D is undetermined. The CDR3 extends over 13 amino acids. Trimming stripped 2 bases from V and 1 base from J, with 6 bases between. Germline V gives CDR1 SGHDT, CDR2 YYEEEE. The CDR3 bases are TGTGCCAGCAGCTTCAACCCGAACACTGAAGCTTTCTTT. Protein sequence: CASSFNPNTEAFF.

The chain couples TRBV11-3 to TRBJ1-2; D is unresolved. Germline V lookup: CDR1 SGHNT, CDR2 YENEEA. V shed 4 bases and J shed 10 bases, with 16 bases lying between them. This CDR3 has 13 residues. CDR3: CASSSREGIPYTF. The DNA for the CDR3 is TGTGCCAGCAGCTCCCGGGAGGGAATTCCCTACACCTTC.

This chain connects TRBV11-2 to TRBJ1-6, with D uncertain. Germline V lookup: CDR1 SGHAT, CDR2 FQNNGV. The CDR3 sequence is 15 residues long. The V end was cut by 3 bases, the J end by 0 bases, with 6 bases between. CDR3 nucleotides: TGTGCCAGCAGCTTTTTGAACTCCTATAATTCACCCCTCCACTTT. Amino acid sequence: CASSFLNSYNSPLHF.

The rearrangement links TRBV5-1 to TRBJ2-2; a weak D match, TRBD2 (6 bases). Trimming stripped 2 bases from V and 6 bases from J, with 8 bases between. From germline, CDR1 is SGHRS and CDR2 YFSETQ. This CDR3 has 13 residues. In DNA form, the CDR3 reads TGCGCCAGCAGCTTCGGGGGTCCCGGGGAGCTGTTTTTT. Residues: CASSFGGPGELFF. Full variable domain (rest looked up from reference TRBV5-1 and TRBJ2-2): KAGVTQTPRYLIKTRGQQVTLSCSPISGHRSVSWYQQTPGQGLQFLFEYFSETQRNKGNFPGRFSGRQFSNSRSEMNVSTLELGDSALYLCASSFGGPGELFFGEGSRLTVL.